A selection of T cell receptor beta chains follows, all from one sample in a study of cytomegalovirus exposure and HLA in healthy donors. Assay: immunoSEQ multiplex PCR; the TCRdb copy retains only in-frame clones and omits some. In the table there are 95,000 to 150,000 clones, under 85% of which are singletons. Sequencing input: PBMCs. All receptors derive from a human donor in good health. Both conserved end residues are part of each CDR3. The D gene is left open where the match is weak. Clone size is shown for a subset of rows, as once, few, many or a class of expanded clone.

abundance,v_gene,d_gene,j_gene,CDR3nt,CDR3aa
-,TRBV5-8,-,TRBJ1-5,TGTGCCAGCAGCTCGGGTCGGACAGCGGGGAATCAGCCCCAGCATTTT,CASSSGRTAGNQPQHF
once,TRBV7-3,-,TRBJ2-5,TGTGCCAGCAGCTCTACGGGGTTGACGGAGACCCAGTACTTC,CASSSTGLTETQYF
-,TRBV6-5,-,TRBJ1-4,TGTGCCAGCAGTTACTCGCAGGGAAGAAAAGAAAAACTGTTTTTT,CASSYSQGRKEKLFF
-,TRBV19,TRBD1,TRBJ1-4,TGTGCCAGTAGTATTTTGGGACAGGTTAATGAAAAACTGTTTTTT,CASSILGQVNEKLFF
-,TRBV4-1,-,TRBJ1-1,TGCGCCAGCAGCCAAGTTACAGGACTGAACACTGAAGCTTTCTTT,CASSQVTGLNTEAFF
-,TRBV15,-,TRBJ1-5,TGTGCCACCAGCAGAGATCAATTGCGTCCGAATCAGCCCCAGCATTTT,CATSRDQLRPNQPQHF
-,TRBV7-2,TRBD2,TRBJ2-4,TGTGCCAGCAGCTTAGCGCGGGAAGCGGGGGGGCCGAGGGGCAAAAACATTCAGTACTTC,CASSLAREAGGPRGKNIQYF
-,TRBV18,-,TRBJ2-5,TGTGCCAGCTCACCGCCCGGGGGTGAGGACCGAGAGACCCAGTACTTC,CASSPPGGEDRETQYF
-,TRBV10-3,TRBD1,TRBJ1-6,TGTGCCATCGAGACAGGGGATTCACCCCTCCACTTT,CAIETGDSPLHF
once,TRBV5-1,TRBD1,TRBJ1-5,TGCGCCAGCAGCTGGACAGGGGATAATAGCAATCAGCCCCAGCATTTT,CASSWTGDNSNQPQHF
-,TRBV2,TRBD1,TRBJ1-2,TGTGCCAGCACCGAGACAGGGGTGGGTGGCTACACCTTC,CASTETGVGGYTF
-,TRBV6-5,-,TRBJ2-6,TGTGCCAGCAGCGCCGGCGGCCATGGGGCCAACGTCCTGACTTTC,CASSAGGHGANVLTF
-,TRBV28,TRBD2,TRBJ2-1,TGTGCCAGCAGGCGGGAGGGTGTGAGAAATGAGCAGTTCTTC,CASRREGVRNEQFF
once,TRBV11-3,TRBD1,TRBJ2-5,TGTGCCAGCACCCAGTGGGGACAGCAAGAGACCCAGTACTTC,CASTQWGQQETQYF
few,TRBV28,-,TRBJ2-1,TGTGCCGCGGGAAGGGATGAGCAGTTCTTC,CAAGRDEQFF